This T cell receptor beta chain appears in the sequencing data of a study of OX40 agonist ivuxolimab in advanced cancers. Across the study: Ivuxolimab was administered intravenously to patients at 0.01 to 10 mg/kg every 2 weeks. A history of anti-PD-1, anti-PD-L1 or anti-CTLA-4 therapy was acceptable, and roughly 40% had some. Study-wide findings and caveats: Both CD4+ and CD8+ T cell populations in blood had undergone clonal expansion by week 6 at 0.1 to 3.0 mg/kg. CD4+ T cells averaged fewer expanded clones than CD8+ T cells.

V gave up 6 bases and J gave up 1 base, with 8 bases separating them. CDR1 LNHDA and CDR2 SQIVND come from the germline V gene (reference sequence). The CDR3 loop spans 13 amino acids. Assay used: immunoSEQ multiplex PCR; TCRdb lists only in-frame clones, some missing. The sample holds about 73,000 clones, 90% seen once. In regard to this clone: The antigen remains undetermined.

The clonotype comes from an adult with an advanced solid tumor such as melanoma, head and neck, liver or kidney cancer. V and J are TRBV19 and TRBJ2-3; maybe TRBD2 (5 bases). The sequences come from CD4+ or CD8+ T cells sorted from blood, collected in a trial of the OX40 agonist ivuxolimab. The CDR3 nucleotides read TGTGCCAGTAGGAGAGCGGGCACAGATACGCAGTATTTT. This encodes CASRRAGTDTQYF.